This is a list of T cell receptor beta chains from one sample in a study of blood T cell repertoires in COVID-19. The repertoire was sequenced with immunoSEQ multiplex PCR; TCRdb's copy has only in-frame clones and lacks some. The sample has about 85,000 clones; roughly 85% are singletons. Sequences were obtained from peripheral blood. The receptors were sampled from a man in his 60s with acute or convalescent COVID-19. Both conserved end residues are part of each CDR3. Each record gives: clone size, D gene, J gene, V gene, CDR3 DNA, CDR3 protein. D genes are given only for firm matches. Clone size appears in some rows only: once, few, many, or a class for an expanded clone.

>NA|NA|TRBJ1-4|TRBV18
TGTGCCAGCTCACCAGGATCCCAGGCCACTAATGAAAAACTGTTTTTT
CASSPGSQATNEKLFF
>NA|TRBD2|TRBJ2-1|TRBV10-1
TGCGCCAGCAGTGACCGGCGGGGGGGCTACAATGAGCAGTTCTTC
CASSDRRGGYNEQFF
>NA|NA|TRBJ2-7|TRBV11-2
TGTGCCAGCAGCTTAGATGGGGGGAGTTCCTCCTACGAGCAGTACTTC
CASSLDGGSSSYEQYF
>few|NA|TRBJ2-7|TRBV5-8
TGTGCCAGCAGCTTGTTAAACAGCTACGAGCAGTACTTC
CASSLLNSYEQYF
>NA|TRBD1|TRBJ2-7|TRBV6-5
TGTGCCAGCAGGTCAGGGGACAGGGACCACGAGCAGTACTTC
CASRSGDRDHEQYF
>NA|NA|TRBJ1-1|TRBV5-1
TGCGCCAGCAGCTTGGTTCTCTCGGGAAACACTGAAGCTTTCTTT
CASSLVLSGNTEAFF
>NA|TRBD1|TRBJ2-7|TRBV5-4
TGTGCCAGCAGCCCAGGACAGGGTAGCTCCTACGAGCAGTACTTC
CASSPGQGSSYEQYF
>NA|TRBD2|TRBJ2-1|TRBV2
TGTGCCAGCATGGGACTAGCGGGGGCCTACAATGAGCAGTTCTTC
CASMGLAGAYNEQFF
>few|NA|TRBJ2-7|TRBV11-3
TGTGCCAGCAGCTTAGCGGGGGACGCCTACGAGCAGTACTTC
CASSLAGDAYEQYF
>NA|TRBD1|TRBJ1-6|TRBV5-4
TGTGCCAGCAGCCGGGGACAGGGAGCTTCTAATTCACCCCTCCACTTT
CASSRGQGASNSPLHF